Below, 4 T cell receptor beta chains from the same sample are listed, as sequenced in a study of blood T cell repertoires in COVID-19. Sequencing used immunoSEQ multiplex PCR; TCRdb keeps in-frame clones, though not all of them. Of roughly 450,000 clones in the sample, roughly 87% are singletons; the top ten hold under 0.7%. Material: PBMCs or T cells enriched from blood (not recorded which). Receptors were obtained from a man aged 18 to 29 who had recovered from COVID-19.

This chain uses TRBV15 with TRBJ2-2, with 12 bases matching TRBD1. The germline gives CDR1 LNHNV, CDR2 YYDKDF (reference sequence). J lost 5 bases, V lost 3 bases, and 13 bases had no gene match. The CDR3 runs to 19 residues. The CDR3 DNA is TGTGCCACCAGCAGTACGAGGGACAGGGGGCGTGTTGCGACCGGGGAGCTGTTTTTT. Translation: CATSSTRDRGRVATGELFF.

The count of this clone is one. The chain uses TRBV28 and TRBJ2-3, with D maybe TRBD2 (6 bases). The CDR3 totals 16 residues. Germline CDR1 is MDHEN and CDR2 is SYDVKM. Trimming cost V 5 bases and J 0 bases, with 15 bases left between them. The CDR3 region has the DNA TGTGCCAGCAGTAGAGATAGCGGAGCAAGCACAGATACGCAGTATTTT. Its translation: CASSRDSGASTDTQYF.

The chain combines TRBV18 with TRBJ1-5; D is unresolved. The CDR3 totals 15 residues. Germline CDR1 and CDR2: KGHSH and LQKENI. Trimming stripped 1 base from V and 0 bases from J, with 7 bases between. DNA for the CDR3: TGTGCCAGCTCACCACAGCTTTATAGCAATCAGCCCCAGCATTTT. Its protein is CASSPQLYSNQPQHF.

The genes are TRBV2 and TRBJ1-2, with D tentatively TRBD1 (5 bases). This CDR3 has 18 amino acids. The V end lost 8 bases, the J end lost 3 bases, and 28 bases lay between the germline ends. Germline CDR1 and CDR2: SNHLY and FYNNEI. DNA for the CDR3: TGTGCCAGCTTAGGTTTAGCAACAGGCCATAAGGAAGACTATGGCTACACCTTC. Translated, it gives CASLGLATGHKEDYGYTF. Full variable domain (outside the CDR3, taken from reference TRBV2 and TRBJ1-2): EPEVTQTPSHQVTQMGQEVILRCVPISNHLYFYWYRQILGQKVEFLVSFYNNEISEKSEIFDDQFSVERPDGSNFTLKIRSTKLEDSAMYFCASLGLATGHKEDYGYTFGSGTRLTVV.